This T cell receptor (beta chain) was captured by sequencing in a study of T-cell reconstitution after alpha-beta-depleted transplantation in children (dated by TCRdb to about 2016). Background for the entire study: Using TCR repertoire profiling, the study quantitatively followed how T-cell immune reconstitution unfolded in children after TCRalphabeta/CD19-depleted allogeneic hematopoietic cell transplantation.

To note about this clonotype: There is no known antigen for this receptor. There are no base qualities to consult, and no much larger clone falls within one base.

Library method: PCR. Sequencing used an Illumina HiSeq 2500. To normalize quantification of the TCRbeta repertoire, the TCR libraries were built with molecular barcoding that relied on unique molecular identifiers. In-frame beta chains were kept once TCRdb had trimmed the public reads at Q25 with fastp and called clones with MiXCR. Entries that share a CDR3 protein sequence are merged under the most common genes and DNA. The sample table contains about 610,000 distinct CDR3 sequences; only one count was recorded for 10% to 13% of them. The top ten constitute less than 4.5% of the sample. The CDR3 runs 16 amino acids, cysteine and phenylalanine included. Only CDR3 DNA is held: 48 bases, read in frame from base 1. CDR1 and CDR2 were assigned from the germline V gene (reference sequence) as DFQATT and SNEGSKA. The junction shows trimming of 6 bases on V and 0 bases on J, plus 18 bases between the germline ends.

The chain links TRBV20-1 with TRBJ1-3, with the identity of the D gene unclear. This receptor was taken from a human donor who donated a stem cell graft to a child with acute myeloid leukemia. The material sequenced was PBMCs from the stem cell graft donor, taken from the stem cell graft. The DNA sequence is given as TGCAGTGCCCCCGAGACGGCAGCTAGCTCTGGAAACACCATATATTTT. The resulting protein is CSAPETAASSGNTIYF.